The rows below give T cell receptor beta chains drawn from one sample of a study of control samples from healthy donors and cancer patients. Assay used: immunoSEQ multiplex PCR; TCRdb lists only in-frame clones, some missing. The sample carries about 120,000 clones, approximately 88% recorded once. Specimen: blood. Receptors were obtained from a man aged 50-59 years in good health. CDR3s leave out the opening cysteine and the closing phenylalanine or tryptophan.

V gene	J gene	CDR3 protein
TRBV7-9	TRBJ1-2	ASSPQQGMSTYGYT
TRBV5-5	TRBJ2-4	ASSLGKVFKNIQY
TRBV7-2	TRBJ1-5	ASRSGTGGPQPQH
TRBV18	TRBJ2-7	ASSRGAGNLYEQY
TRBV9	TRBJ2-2	ASSGPGHTGELF
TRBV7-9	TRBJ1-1	ASSDRGPEAF
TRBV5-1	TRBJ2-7	ASKAGQSYEQY
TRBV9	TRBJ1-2	ASSGLEGTGGSYGYT
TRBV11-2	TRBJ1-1	ASSLEARGNTEAF
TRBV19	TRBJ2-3	ASTNTGGPPY
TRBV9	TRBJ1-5	ASSVGSNQPQH
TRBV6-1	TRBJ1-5	ASSEGGYDQPQH
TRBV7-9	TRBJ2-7	ASSPRLDEQY
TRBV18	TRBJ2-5	ASSPQEETQY
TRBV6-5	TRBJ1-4	ASSPRRENEKLF
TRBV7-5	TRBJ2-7	ARRVPRGGANEQY
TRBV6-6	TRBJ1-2	ASSGQRANYGYT
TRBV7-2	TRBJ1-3	ASSPKAGAGNTIY
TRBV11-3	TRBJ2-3	ASSSAMSGGRGTQY
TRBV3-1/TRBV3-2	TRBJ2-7	ASSLGEQTSEAYEQY
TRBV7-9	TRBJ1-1	ASSLGQGAVNTEAF
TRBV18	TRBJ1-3	ASSNAGAPGNTIY
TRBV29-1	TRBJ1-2	SVEDRWGTSGYT
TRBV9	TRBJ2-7	ASSVSAGPTSFYEQY
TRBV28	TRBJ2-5	ASSFDRDFQETQY
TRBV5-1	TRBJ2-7	ASSLWHGGAYEQY
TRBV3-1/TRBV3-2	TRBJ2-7	ASSLHSSYEQY
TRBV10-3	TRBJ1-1	AISGYRGGDTEAF
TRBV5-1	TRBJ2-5	ASSFLGLVGETQY
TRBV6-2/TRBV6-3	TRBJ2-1	ASSYQGSSYNEQF
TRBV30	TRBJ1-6	AWSRVEDSPLH
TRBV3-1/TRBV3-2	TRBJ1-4	ASSPFKGRDEKLF
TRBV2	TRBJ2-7	ASRVRNSYEQY
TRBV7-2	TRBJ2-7	ASSLVGTKSDEQY
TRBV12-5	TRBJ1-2	ASGRDRALGGYT
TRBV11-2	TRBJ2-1	ASSNDNYNEQF
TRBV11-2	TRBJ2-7	ASSSGMFYEQY
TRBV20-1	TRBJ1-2	SAIDRRLYGYT
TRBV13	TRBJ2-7	ASSLGGQSSYEQY
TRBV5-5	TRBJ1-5	ASSLVSNQPQH
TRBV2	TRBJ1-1	ASSDGTGRKTEAF
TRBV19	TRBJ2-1	ASSPWGGSYNEQF
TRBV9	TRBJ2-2	ASSGPGQGYAGELF
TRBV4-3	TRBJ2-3	ASSQDHPSPTYTDTQY
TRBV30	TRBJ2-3	AWSAPGVRPDTQY
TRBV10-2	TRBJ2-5	ASSESRGETQY
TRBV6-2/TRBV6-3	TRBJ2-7	ASTPRLGGTTYEQY
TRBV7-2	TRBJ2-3	ASSPTELSSTDTQY
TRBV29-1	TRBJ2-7	SVEGRSDEQY
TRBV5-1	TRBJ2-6	ASSLGTWTGGPPLSGANVLT
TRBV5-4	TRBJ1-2	ASSLGAPDGYT
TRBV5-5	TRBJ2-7	ASSLGVSSYEQY
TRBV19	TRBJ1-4	ASSLQGTNEKLF
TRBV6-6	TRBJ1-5	ASSLDRAGDQPQH
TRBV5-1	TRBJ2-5	ASSLGGGALETQY
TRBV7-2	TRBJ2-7	ASSLTSGLSSYEQY
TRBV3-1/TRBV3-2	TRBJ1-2	ASSQDGATYGYT